This T cell receptor beta chain was captured in a study of cytomegalovirus exposure and HLA in healthy donors. Study results and limitations: Certain indistinguishable V segments, among them TRBV6-2 and TRBV6-3, were excluded. Rarity held for most TCR sequences, but there were some public TCRs that occurred in many donors.

On this clone itself: Its antigen is not identified.

The PCR made use of 60 Vbeta and 13 Jbeta primers. Assay used: immunoSEQ multiplex PCR; TCRdb lists only in-frame clones, some missing. The table shows 200,000 or so clones, with less than 90% occurring only once. Those who donated were healthy bone marrow donors. CDR3 length equals 14 residues. CDR1 and CDR2 (germline): SGHTA, FQGNSA. Trimming left V 5 bases short and J 0 bases short, with 11 bases between. The chain joins TRBV7-2 to TRBJ2-7; no clear D gene. The sequenced sample consisted of PBMCs. This TCR was recovered from a boy between 10 and 17 years old in good health and CMV-seronegative. CDR3 loop: CASSRYSSSYEQYF. CDR3 bases: TGTGCCAGCAGCCGATACTCGAGCTCCTACGAGCAGTACTTC.